The 23 T cell receptor beta chains reported below all come from one sample, sequenced in a study of regulatory and conventional T cells in RAG deficiency. Generated by immunoSEQ multiplex PCR, the TCRdb table keeps only in-frame clones and is missing some. This sample has around 7,000 clones; 91% occur once, and the top ten carry approximately 1.5%. Blood CD4+ CD25-high CD127-low regulatory T cells supplied the genomic DNA template. Another study also made use of these data, one on regulatory T cells. From that report: The primer mix had 52 TRBV and 13 TRBJ primers.

The sequencing input was CD127- CD25+ CD4+ Tregs sorted from blood. The receptors were gathered from a human donor in good health.

V gene TRBV25-1 combines with J gene TRBJ1-5; the match to TRBD1 covers 8 bases. The CDR3 has 17 amino acids. Losses at the gene ends were 2 bases for V and 7 bases for J; bases not matched to a gene: 13. CDR1 is MGHDK and CDR2 is SYGVNS in the germline V gene. The CDR3 protein is CASSEGGGQALGQPQHF. In DNA, the CDR3 is TGTGCCAGCAGTGAAGGGGGGGGACAGGCTCTAGGACAGCCCCAGCATTTT.

V is TRBV7-6 and J is TRBJ2-2; 11 bases line up with TRBD2. The CDR3 has 20 amino acids. The V and J ends lost 2 bases and 6 bases, in that order; junction bases with no gene match: 17. Germline V CDR1 and CDR2: SGHVS, FNYEAQ. The CDR3 region is CASSLSLAGGRSGAAGELFF. CDR3 coding DNA: TGTGCCAGCAGCTTATCGTTAGCGGGGGGGCGTTCCGGGGCGGCCGGGGAGCTGTTTTTT.

The chain couples TRBV19 to TRBJ1-2; D unclear. The germline V and J ends were trimmed by 5 bases and 8 bases, with 12 bases remaining between them. There are 12 residues in the CDR3. Per germline, CDR1 LNHDA and CDR2 SQIVND (reference sequence). The CDR3 region has the DNA TGTGCCAGTAGTCCCGACCCGGGGGGCTACACCTTC. Amino acid sequence: CASSPDPGGYTF.

The J gene is TRBJ1-1, the V gene TRBV7-9, with D tentatively TRBD1 (6 bases). This CDR3 spans 12 amino acids. V was shortened by 1 base and J by 11 bases, with 11 bases between the two germline ends. Germline-derived CDR1 and CDR2 are SEHNR and FQNEAQ (reference sequence). CDR3 in DNA: TGTGCCAGCAGCTTAGTTGGCAGGGGTGCTTTCTTT. It encodes CASSLVGRGAFF.

This clone was picked up one time. The rearrangement uses TRBV10-1 and TRBJ2-1; maybe TRBD2 (7 bases). The CDR3 totals 17 residues. Germline-derived CDR1 and CDR2 are WNHNN and SYGVQD (reference sequence). Trimming took 6 bases from V and 2 from J, leaving 20 bases between them. CDR3 in amino acids: CASSLGGTPIPYNEQFF. The CDR3 DNA reads TGCGCCAGCAGCCTGGGAGGGACACCAATCCCCTACAATGAGCAGTTCTTC.

V and J are TRBV14 and TRBJ2-1; TRBD2 matches at 9 bases. J gave up 7 bases and V 3 bases, and 4 bases lay outside the gene matches. CDR1 and CDR2 (germline): SGHDN, FVKESK. The CDR3 is made up of 14 amino acids. DNA for the CDR3: TGTGCCAGCAGCCATAGCGGGAGTATGAATGAGCAGTTCTTC. This sequence encodes CASSHSGSMNEQFF.

This clone showed up just once. This chain connects TRBV4-1 to TRBJ1-1; 7 nucleotides agree with TRBD1. In germline, CDR1 is MGHRA, CDR2 YSYEKL. V trimming: 4 bases; J trimming: 5 bases; junction bases outside the gene matches: 7. The CDR3 totals 14 residues. DNA of the CDR3: TGCGCCAGCAGCCCCCGACAGGGAGGAACTGAAGCTTTCTTT. The encoded protein is CASSPRQGGTEAFF.

In the case of this clone: Other nucleotide sequences from this sample produce the same CDR3. J is TRBJ1-4 and V is TRBV5-1; 10 bases agree with TRBD1. The germline V gene encodes CDR1 SGHRS and CDR2 YFSETQ. V shed 5 bases, J shed 7 bases, and the junction held 8 bases outside the gene matches. CDR3 length: 15 amino acids. The CDR3 reads CASSSTGTGVEKLFF. The CDR3 bases are TGCGCCAGCAGTTCCACCGGGACAGGGGTTGAAAAACTGTTTTTT.

The V and J genes are TRBV4-3 and TRBJ2-1; 15 bases match TRBD2. The ends lost 2 bases at V and 6 bases at J; junction bases unmatched: 11. This CDR3 is built from 19 residues. Germline CDR1 and CDR2: LGHNA and YSLEER. As DNA, the CDR3 is TGCGCCAGCAGCCAAACATGGACTAGCGGGGGGGCCCTCCCCAATGAGCAGTTCTTC. Amino acid sequence: CASSQTWTSGGALPNEQFF.

This rearrangement joins TRBV11-3 to TRBJ1-1, with D perhaps TRBD1 (6 bases). Germline values: CDR1 SGHNT, CDR2 YENEEA. The CDR3 covers 14 residues. Trimming took 1 base from V and 7 from J, leaving 13 bases between them. The CDR3 DNA is TGTGCCAGCAGCTTAGCCGGGGGGCCGGGTGAAGCTTTCTTT. Translation gives CASSLAGGPGEAFF.

The chain has TRBV2 and TRBJ1-1; 10 bases match TRBD1. The V gene's germline CDR1 is SNHLY and CDR2 FYNNEI. J lost 6 bases, V lost 6 bases, and 7 bases had no gene match. The CDR3 spans 14 residues. CDR3 bases: TGTGCCAGCAGCCTGACAGGGGGCGTCGCTGAAGCTTTCTTT. Translation: CASSLTGGVAEAFF.

The chain uses TRBV5-1 and TRBJ1-5; 8 bases map to TRBD1. There are 14 residues in the CDR3. The trim removed 2 bases at V and 6 bases at J, leaving 4 bases unmatched. Germline V gene data show CDR1 as SGHRS and CDR2 as YFSETQ. The CDR3: CASSFTGTGQPQHF. The DNA of the CDR3 is TGCGCCAGCAGCTTTACAGGGACAGGTCAGCCCCAGCATTTT.

The chain couples TRBV28 to TRBJ1-2, with TRBD1 identical over 8 bases. V shed 5 bases, J shed 5 bases, and the junction held 7 bases outside the gene matches. This CDR3 spans 14 amino acids. CDR1 and CDR2 (germline): MDHEN, SYDVKM. The CDR3 here is CASSPLDRDYGYTF. The DNA of the CDR3 is TGTGCCAGCAGTCCGCTGGACAGGGATTATGGCTACACCTTC.

This clone was observed once. The chain recombines TRBV7-2 with TRBJ2-7; TRBD1 agrees at 9 bases. J gave up 2 bases and V 0 bases, and 2 bases lay outside the gene matches. Germline lookup yields CDR1 SGHTA and CDR2 FQGNSA. The CDR3 length is 15 residues. The CDR3 DNA reads as TGTGCCAGCAGCTTAGCAGGACAGGGGACCTACGAGCAGTACTTC. It encodes CASSLAGQGTYEQYF.

Worth noting for this clone: The junction does not match germline at one end; this may be a read error. Additional DNA sequences in this sample encode the identical CDR3. DNA for the CDR3: TGTGCCAGCAGTGCCGGGACTTCCACCTATAATTCCCCCCTCCACTTT. Translation gives CASSAGTSTYNSPLHF. This chain links TRBV25-1 with TRBJ1-6; possible D gene TRBD1, 5 bases. Germline CDR1 is MGHDK and CDR2 is SYGVNS. This CDR3 comprises 16 residues.

CDR3 amino acids: CASSQDIPTGLNYEQYF. CDR3 in DNA: TGTGCCAGCAGCCAAGATATCCCGACGGGACTAAACTACGAGCAGTACTTC. The V and J genes are TRBV4-2 and TRBJ2-7; 7 nucleotides align to TRBD2. The V gene end was trimmed by 0 bases and the J gene end by 3 bases; junction bases not matched to a gene: 11. Germline loops: CDR1 LGHNA, CDR2 YNFKEQ. The length of the CDR3 is 17 residues.

The J gene is TRBJ2-3, the V gene TRBV7-3; 8 nucleotides agree with TRBD2. Per germline, CDR1 SGHTA and CDR2 FQGTGA. CDR3 size: 18 residues. The junction had 16 bases not matched to a gene; V was cut back by 0 bases and J by 8 bases. The CDR3 sequence: CASSLTSGVAGGPATQYF. The CDR3 nucleotides are TGTGCCAGCAGCTTAACATCTGGGGTTGCGGGGGGCCCGGCTACGCAGTATTTT.

V usage is TRBV19 and J usage is TRBJ1-1; D gene uncertain. Germline V lookup: CDR1 LNHDA, CDR2 SQIVND (reference sequence). This CDR3 comprises 16 residues. V was pared by 2 bases and J by 4 bases, with 17 bases between. This CDR3 is CASSIRQPKPGTEAFF. CDR3 DNA sequence: TGTGCCAGTAGTATAAGGCAGCCCAAACCGGGCACTGAAGCTTTCTTT.

The rearrangement uses TRBV5-8 and TRBJ1-2; no firm D call. V lost 2 bases and J lost 4, with 9 bases in between. Per germline, CDR1 SGHTS and CDR2 YDEGEE. The CDR3 contains 13 residues. The CDR3 nucleotides are TGTGCCAGCAGCTTTGGGCAGATCTATGGCTACACCTTC. Translating gives CASSFGQIYGYTF.

Only one count was recorded for this clone. The chain employs TRBV15 and TRBJ2-3; D not resolved. With 2 bases removed from V and 2 bases from J, the gap between germline ends came to 11 bases. The germline gives CDR1 LNHNV, CDR2 YYDKDF (reference sequence). This CDR3 contains 15 residues. The CDR3 reads CATSRMADFTDTQYF. The CDR3 DNA follows: TGTGCCACCAGCAGAATGGCGGATTTCACAGATACGCAGTATTTT.

The CDR3 DNA reads as TGCGCCAGCAGCTTAAGGGGAGGCGGCTACACCTTC. Protein: CASSLRGGGYTF. The genes are TRBV5-1 and TRBJ1-2; D might be TRBD1 (5 bases). Germline CDR1 SGHRS, CDR2 YFSETQ. V shed 2 bases and J shed 8 bases, with 10 bases lying between them. CDR3 length: 12 residues.

The chain combines TRBV11-2 with TRBJ2-5, with a tentative D call TRBD1 (5 bases). The J call may be incorrect, as the DNA end agrees better with TRBJ2-7. The CDR3 contains 12 residues. Germline V lookup: CDR1 SGHAT, CDR2 FQNNGV. The CDR3 nucleotides are TGTGCCAGCAGCCCCCCAGGGAACGAGCAGTACTTC. This gives the protein CASSPPGNEQYF.

V usage is TRBV27 and J usage is TRBJ2-2; 7 bases map to TRBD2. The ends lost 5 bases at V and 3 bases at J; junction bases unmatched: 6. In germline, CDR1 is MNHEY, CDR2 SMNVEV (reference sequence). The CDR3 runs 15 residues. The CDR3 DNA reads as TGTGCCAGCAGTCCGCGGGGGAGGGACACCGGGGAGCTGTTTTTT. The encoded protein is CASSPRGRDTGELFF.